One and the same sample provided the 14 T cell receptor beta chains below, sequenced in a study of cytomegalovirus exposure and HLA in healthy donors. This PCR relied on a set of 60 Vbeta primers and 13 Jbeta primers. Data came from immunoSEQ multiplex PCR; TCRdb stores just in-frame clones and leaves some out. Of 90,000 to 150,000 clones listed, less than 65% are singletons. Input material: PBMCs. The source of these receptors is a man aged 40-49 years in good health and CMV-seropositive.

Remarks on this clone: A read error may account for a junction end that differs from germline. The chain uses TRBV9 and TRBJ1-2; D remains ambiguous. This CDR3 region has 9 residues. Germline V lookup: CDR1 SGDLS, CDR2 YYNGEE. CDR3 amino acids: CASSVGGAF. CDR3 bases: TGTGCCAGCAGCGTAGGCGGAGCCTTC.

The V call is TRBV21-1, the J call TRBJ2-1; TRBD1 is the table's D call and was not checked against the DNA. TRBV21-1 is a listed pseudogene. The CDR3 is made up of 15 amino acids. The CDR3 sequence is CASSKVGLPYNEQFF. In DNA form, the CDR3 reads TGTGCCAGCAGCAAAGTGGGCCTACCCTACAATGAGCAGTTCTTC.

The chain carries TRBV7-9 and TRBJ2-3, with D unresolved. Trimming took 5 bases from V and 2 from J, leaving 8 bases between them. The CDR3 consists of 13 residues. Germline-derived CDR1 and CDR2 are SEHNR and FQNEAQ (reference sequence). DNA of the CDR3: TGTGCCAGCAGCCTACTGAACACAGATACGCAGTATTTT. Protein sequence: CASSLLNTDTQYF.

This chain's CDR3 is CAWSRLGNEQFF. The CDR3 DNA follows: TGTGCCTGGAGTAGACTGGGCAATGAGCAGTTCTTC. The chain carries TRBV30 and TRBJ2-1; D unclear. Germline lookup yields CDR1 GTSNPN and CDR2 SVGIG (reference sequence). There are 12 residues in the CDR3. Trimming removed 2 bases at V and 6 bases at J, with 8 bases between.

With regard to this clone: Additional DNA sequences in this sample encode the identical CDR3. This chain uses TRBV19 with TRBJ2-2; maybe TRBD1 (6 bases). V was trimmed by 3 bases and J by 5 bases, leaving 13 bases between them. This CDR3 is built from 15 residues. Germline lookup yields CDR1 LNHDA and CDR2 SQIVND (reference sequence). Here the CDR3 DNA reads TGTGCCAGTAGTATCACCGGGACACGTACCGGGGAGCTGTTTTTT. Its translation is CASSITGTRTGELFF.

The chain recombines TRBV7-2 with TRBJ2-7; D is uncertain. V was shortened by 1 base and J by 1 base, with 8 bases between the two germline ends. The CDR3 runs 14 residues. In germline, CDR1 is SGHTA, CDR2 FQGNSA. CDR3 in amino acids: CASSLVSLSYEQYF. The CDR3 DNA follows: TGTGCCAGCAGCTTAGTAAGCCTTTCCTACGAGCAGTACTTC. Based on the CDR3 plus reference TRBV7-2 and TRBJ2-7, the full variable domain is GAGVSQSPSNKVTEKGKDVELRCDPISGHTALYWYRQSLGQGLEFLIYFQGNSAPDKSGLPSDRFSAERTGGSVSTLTIQRTQQEDSAVYLCASSLVSLSYEQYFGPGTRLTVT.

This chain connects TRBV7-9 to TRBJ2-5; 8 positions match TRBD1. This CDR3 region has 16 residues. Unmatched junction bases numbered 13, after V lost 5 bases and J lost 5 bases. Germline values: CDR1 SEHNR, CDR2 FQNEAQ (reference sequence). CDR3 sequence: CASSHRGAMMGETQYF. The DNA of the CDR3 is TGTGCCAGCAGCCACAGGGGGGCCATGATGGGGGAGACCCAGTACTTC.

The chain uses TRBV6-6 and TRBJ1-6; TRBD1 might be the D (5 bases). Trimming shortened V by 2 bases and J by 6 bases, and 11 bases separated the two germline ends. The CDR3 is made up of 15 amino acids. From germline, CDR1 is MNHNY and CDR2 SVGAGI (reference sequence). CDR3 coding DNA: TGTGCCAGCAGTTACCAGGGCGGCGCTAATTCACCCCTCCACTTT. It is translated as CASSYQGGANSPLHF.

The V and J genes are TRBV4-1 and TRBJ2-1, with D possibly TRBD2 on 5 matching bases. Germline lookup yields CDR1 MGHRA and CDR2 YSYEKL. The CDR3 runs 15 residues. Trimming left V 3 bases short and J 4 bases short, with 13 bases between. CDR3 DNA: TGCGCCAGCAGCCATTTCGGTAGGGAGTACAATGAGCAGTTCTTC. It specifies CASSHFGREYNEQFF.

V gene TRBV27 combines with J gene TRBJ2-2; 8 bases align to TRBD1. This CDR3 has 16 residues. Germline CDR1 is MNHEY and CDR2 is SMNVEV (reference sequence). Trimming took 2 bases from V and 1 from J; bases not matched to a gene: 3. The CDR3 sequence is CASSLQGAWNTGELFF. In nucleotides, the CDR3 is TGTGCCAGCAGTTTACAGGGGGCTTGGAACACCGGGGAGCTGTTTTTT.

The chain uses TRBV28 and TRBJ2-7; possible D gene TRBD1, 5 bases. This CDR3 comprises 15 residues. Trimming took 2 bases from V and 0 from J, leaving 11 bases between them. Germline CDR1 MDHEN, CDR2 SYDVKM. CDR3 DNA: TGTGCCAGCAGTTTACTGGGGCAGGCCTCCTACGAGCAGTACTTC. Protein: CASSLLGQASYEQYF.

The rearrangement joins TRBV10-3 to TRBJ2-7, with 7 bases fitting TRBD1. Per germline, CDR1 ENHRY and CDR2 SYGVKD. This CDR3 is 14 amino acids long. The J segment lost 5 bases and the V segment lost 2 bases, leaving 6 bases of the junction unmatched. CDR3 loop: CAISEGQAPHEQYF. DNA for the CDR3: TGTGCCATCAGTGAGGGACAGGCACCCCACGAGCAGTACTTC.

The chain carries TRBV5-6 and TRBJ2-7, with D perhaps TRBD1 (6 bases). The CDR3 is 14 residues long. In germline, CDR1 is SGHDT, CDR2 YYEEEE. The V and J ends lost 0 bases and 2 bases respectively, with 9 bases between them. The CDR3 nucleotides read TGTGCCAGCAGCTTGGACGGACAGACCTACGAGCAGTACTTC. It specifies CASSLDGQTYEQYF.

The V call is TRBV6-1, the J call TRBJ1-2; 7 positions match TRBD1. The J segment lost 4 bases and the V segment lost 0 bases, leaving 5 bases of the junction unmatched. The germline gives CDR1 MNHNS, CDR2 SASEGT. The CDR3 totals 15 residues. CDR3 amino acids: CASSEALKGAYGYTF. DNA of the CDR3: TGTGCCAGCAGTGAAGCGCTTAAGGGGGCCTATGGCTACACCTTC.